The T cell receptor beta chain described here comes from a study of blood T cells in healthy people across ages. The CDR3 is 11 amino acids. Trimming took off 7 bases at V and 11 bases at J, with 13 bases between the two ends. Germline V CDR1 and CDR2: KGHDR, SFDVKD. Primers used in a second PCR of about 7 to 12 cycles were a sample-barcoded 5' primer and a J-beta primer mix. Each CDR3 protein gets one entry after TCRdb re-called the 5' RACE reads with MiXCR. The data show 700,000 or so distinct CDR3 sequences, roughly 20% seen once. The TCR comes from a man aged 65 to 79 in good health. The sequenced material came from blood. This chain joins TRBV24-1 and TRBJ1-1; D unclear. The CDR3: CATREGGKAFF. The DNA of the CDR3 is TGTGCCACCAGGGAGGGTGGAAAGGCTTTCTTT.